This TCR beta chain appears in the sequencing data of a study of blood T cells in healthy people across ages. Trimming took 6 bases from V and 0 from J, leaving 19 bases between them. Germline V lookup: CDR1 DFQATT, CDR2 SNEGSKA (reference sequence). CDR3 length equals 16 residues. With regard to this clonotype: Its target is not known.

Study results and limitations: Naive T cell percentage showed a strong correlation with the diversity of TCR beta.

The second PCR ran about 6 to 12 cycles with a sample-barcoded 5' primer and J-beta primers. One entry per CDR3 protein, called by TCRdb with MiXCR from the 5' RACE reads. The sample lists 1.5 million to 2 million distinct CDR3 sequences; roughly 27% were seen once. Specimen: blood. This sequence was found in a woman aged 25 to 39 in good health. The V call is TRBV20-1, the J call TRBJ2-3; D is possibly TRBD1 (6 bases). The CDR3: CSAPTRQAPSTDTQYF. The CDR3 DNA is TGCAGTGCCCCCACCCGACAGGCCCCTAGCACAGATACGCAGTATTTT.